This T cell receptor (beta chain) was sequenced for a study of T cells after somatic rescue of genetic block. This CDR3 region has 13 residues. The germline gives CDR1 SGHTA, CDR2 FQGNSA. Trimming shortened V by 2 bases and J by 5 bases, and 9 bases separated the two germline ends. Profiling relied on immunoSEQ multiplex PCR, and the TCRdb table lists in-frame clones only, not all of them. The data show 70,000 to 85,000 clones, just over 90% seen once. The genes are TRBV7-2 and TRBJ1-2; the D is unclear. The sequenced material came from peripheral blood mononuclear cells (PBMCs). The receptor comes from a man under 40. The CDR3 here is CASSLLGVYGYTF. Here the CDR3 DNA reads TGTGCCAGCAGCTTACTCGGGGTTTATGGCTACACCTTC.